One sample yielded the 28 T cell receptor beta chains listed below, sequenced in a study of OX40 agonist ivuxolimab in advanced cancers. Assay used: immunoSEQ multiplex PCR; TCRdb lists only in-frame clones, some missing. The profile shows 100,000 or so clones, roughly 90% of them singletons. Here the sequenced sample was CD4+ or CD8+ T cells sorted from blood, taken in a trial of the OX40 agonist ivuxolimab. The receptors here all came from an adult with an advanced solid tumor such as melanoma, head and neck, liver or kidney cancer.

The chain employs TRBV4-1 and TRBJ2-7, with TRBD1 as a possible D gene (5 bases). Per the germline V gene, CDR1 is MGHRA and CDR2 is YSYEKL. V lost 1 base and J lost 2, with 9 bases in between. CDR3 length equals 14 residues. CDR3 nucleotides: TGCGCCAGCAGCCAAGTATCAGGGCCCTACGAGCAGTACTTC. This codes for CASSQVSGPYEQYF.

The chain couples TRBV25-1 to TRBJ2-5; 9 bases map to TRBD1. V dropped 7 bases and J dropped 4; count of bases not matched to a gene: 4. CDR1 is MGHDK and CDR2 is SYGVNS in the germline V gene. This CDR3 is built from 13 residues. The CDR3 loop reads CASIGTGRETQYF. Here the CDR3 DNA reads TGTGCCAGCATCGGGACAGGGAGAGAGACCCAGTACTTC.

This clone showed up just a few times. The V call is TRBV7-2, the J call TRBJ1-5; TRBD1 might be the D (6 bases). V was shortened by 5 bases and J by 6 bases, with 14 bases between the two germline ends. This CDR3 contains 14 residues. Germline V lookup: CDR1 SGHTA, CDR2 FQGNSA. CDR3 nucleotides: TGTGCCAGCAGCAACGGGGGGCGCGGTCAGCCCCAGCATTTT. Translating it yields CASSNGGRGQPQHF.

The CDR3: CASSAGQGRGYTF. CDR3 DNA sequence: TGTGCCAGCAGCGCGGGACAGGGAAGGGGCTACACCTTC. The chain employs TRBV9 and TRBJ1-2, with 9 bases matching TRBD1. Germline lookup yields CDR1 SGDLS and CDR2 YYNGEE. The CDR3 has 13 residues. The V segment lost 3 bases and the J segment 8 bases; nucleotides outside the gene matches: 5.

The chain employs TRBV30 and TRBJ1-4; 7 positions match TRBD1. The J segment lost 6 bases and the V segment lost 2 bases, leaving 9 bases of the junction unmatched. The CDR3 spans 15 residues. CDR1 and CDR2 from the germline V gene are GTSNPN and SVGIG (reference sequence). The CDR3 DNA reads as TGTGCCTGGAGTAGGTCCGGGGACAGAGATGAAAAACTGTTTTTT. Amino acid sequence: CAWSRSGDRDEKLFF.

The rearrangement links TRBV6-5 to TRBJ1-2; the match to TRBD1 covers 11 bases. Trimming at V came to 4 bases and at J to 7 bases, leaving 8 bases not matched to a gene. This CDR3 comprises 15 residues. The germline V gene encodes CDR1 MNHEY and CDR2 SVGAGI. CDR3 DNA sequence: TGTGCCAGCAGTTCCCGGACAGGGGGCCGCGGTGGCTACACCTTC. This translates into CASSSRTGGRGGYTF.

The chain has TRBV19 and TRBJ2-1; 10 bases fit TRBD2. The CDR3 length is 15 residues. The germline CDR1 and CDR2 sequences are LNHDA and SQIVND (reference sequence). The ends lost 2 bases at V and 9 bases at J; junction bases unmatched: 7. The CDR3 spells CASSILASGGGEQFF. CDR3 in DNA: TGTGCCAGTAGTATATTGGCTAGCGGGGGCGGTGAGCAGTTCTTC.

This chain connects TRBV5-4 to TRBJ2-7; possible D gene TRBD2, 6 bases. This CDR3 comprises 12 residues. V was shortened by 8 bases and J by 1 base, with 10 bases between the two germline ends. Germline CDR1 and CDR2: SGHNT and YYREEE (reference sequence). CDR3 amino acids: CASGTSSYEQYF. The CDR3 DNA reads TGTGCCAGTGGGACTTCTTCCTACGAGCAGTACTTC.

This clone was counted only a few times. The gene calls are TRBV9 and TRBJ1-1; TRBD1 matches 7 bases. The CDR3 consists of 15 residues. The germline CDR1 and CDR2 sequences are SGDLS and YYNGEE. V dropped 3 bases and J dropped 1; count of bases not matched to a gene: 6. The CDR3 loop is CASSASDRANTEAFF. CDR3 DNA: TGTGCCAGCAGCGCTTCCGACAGGGCGAACACTGAAGCTTTCTTT.

The gene calls are TRBV29-1 and TRBJ2-3; unclear D gene. The CDR3 runs to 15 residues. V shed 1 base and J shed 0 bases, with 11 bases lying between them. CDR1 SQVTM and CDR2 ANQGSEA come from the germline V gene. CDR3 residues: CSVEGLPYSTDTQYF. For the CDR3, the DNA is TGCAGCGTTGAAGGTCTGCCCTACAGCACAGATACGCAGTATTTT.

This clone was picked up one time. The chain uses TRBV5-1 and TRBJ2-7; 10 nucleotides match TRBD2. V lost 5 bases, J lost 6 bases, and 17 bases stayed unmatched. The CDR3 sequence is 17 residues long. Germline V gene sequence: CDR1 SGHRS, CDR2 YFSETQ. The CDR3 loop is CASSSTDTSGERGEQYF. CDR3 coding DNA: TGCGCCAGCAGTTCCACCGATACTAGCGGGGAAAGGGGCGAGCAGTACTTC.

The genes are TRBV27 and TRBJ2-2, with D possibly TRBD1 on 7 matching bases. This CDR3 spans 15 amino acids. Germline assignment: CDR1 MNHEY and CDR2 SMNVEV (reference sequence). V shed 4 bases and J shed 6 bases, with 15 bases lying between them. CDR3: CASSSNRGGPGELFF. The CDR3 DNA follows: TGTGCCAGCAGTTCGAACAGGGGAGGCCCCGGGGAGCTGTTTTTT.

The rearrangement joins TRBV5-1 to TRBJ1-1; 9 nucleotides line up with TRBD1. Looked up from germline, CDR1 is SGHRS and CDR2 is YFSETQ. This CDR3 is 15 amino acids long. V gave up 3 bases and J gave up 6 bases; unmatched junction bases: 9. The CDR3 sequence: CASSYRTGVSSEAFF. The CDR3 nucleotides are TGCGCCAGCAGCTACCGGACAGGGGTATCGTCTGAAGCTTTCTTT.

This chain uses TRBV2 with TRBJ2-7, with a tentative D call TRBD1 (6 bases). Trimming cost V 5 bases and J 4 bases, with 12 bases left between them. Germline assignment: CDR1 SNHLY and CDR2 FYNNEI. The CDR3 has 13 amino acids. The CDR3 DNA follows: TGTGCCAGCAGTCTCAGGGGCCAATACGAGCAGTACTTC. Amino acids: CASSLRGQYEQYF.

The chain combines TRBV7-2 with TRBJ2-7; 8 nucleotides match TRBD1. The CDR3 extends over 15 amino acids. V lost 2 bases to trimming and J lost 0 bases; unmatched junction nucleotides: 3. Germline V gives CDR1 SGHTA, CDR2 FQGNSA. The CDR3 DNA reads as TGTGCCAGCAGCTTATACAGGGGGAGCTCCTACGAGCAGTACTTC. Amino acid sequence: CASSLYRGSSYEQYF.

This clone was detected only a few times. The rearrangement uses TRBV7-2 and TRBJ1-5; D call uncertain. The CDR3 has 13 amino acids. Between the trimmed V and J ends, which lost 5 bases and 6 bases, there was a span of 11 bases. Germline assignment: CDR1 SGHTA and CDR2 FQGNSA. The CDR3 bases are TGTGCCAGCAGCCTTGACAATCGTCAGCCCCAGCATTTT. This gives the protein CASSLDNRQPQHF. Filled out from reference TRBV7-2 and TRBJ1-5, the complete variable domain reads GAGVSQSPSNKVTEKGKDVELRCDPISGHTALYWYRQSLGQGLEFLIYFQGNSAPDKSGLPSDRFSAERTGGSVSTLTIQRTQQEDSAVYLCASSLDNRQPQHFGDGTRLSIL.

The chain uses TRBV11-3 and TRBJ2-1; D is unresolved. This CDR3 spans 11 amino acids. Germline CDR1 reads SGHNT; CDR2 reads YENEEA. V was clipped by 8 bases and J by 8 bases, with 10 bases between them. CDR3 loop: CASSEVYEQFF. The CDR3 nucleotides read TGTGCCAGCTCCGAGGTGTATGAGCAGTTCTTC.

V gene TRBV5-6 combines with J gene TRBJ2-3; D perhaps matches TRBD2 (6 bases). The CDR3 is 15 residues long. V shed 3 bases and J shed 5 bases, with 16 bases lying between them. Germline-derived CDR1 and CDR2 are SGHDT and YYEEEE. The CDR3 nucleotides are TGTGCCAGCAGCTGGGGAAGGCCGGAGGGAGATACGCAGTATTTT. Translating it yields CASSWGRPEGDTQYF.

The gene calls are TRBV10-2 and TRBJ1-1; D possibly corresponds to TRBD1 (5 bases). CDR1 WSHSY and CDR2 SAAADI come from the germline V gene. V was cut by 10 bases and J by 0 bases, with 9 bases left in between. The CDR3 covers 12 residues. DNA for the CDR3: TGCGCCACGACAGCTATGAACACTGAAGCTTTCTTT. It specifies CATTAMNTEAFF.

The CDR3 DNA follows: TGCGCCAGCAGCTTGGGACTACTAGCGATCTCCTACGAGCAGTACTTC. Protein sequence: CASSLGLLAISYEQYF. The genes are TRBV5-1 and TRBJ2-5; TRBD2 aligns across 7 bases. The J call is uncertain, as TRBJ2-7 better fits the DNA end. The germline V gene encodes CDR1 SGHRS and CDR2 YFSETQ. The CDR3 is 16 amino acids.

This sequence joins TRBV19 and TRBJ2-1; TRBD2 is a possible D gene (5 bases). The germline CDR1 and CDR2 sequences are LNHDA and SQIVND (reference sequence). V lost 5 bases to trimming and J lost 8 bases, with 22 bases between them. CDR3 size: 16 residues. This CDR3 is CASSPPHTSRVDEQFF. CDR3 DNA: TGTGCCAGTAGTCCCCCCCATACTAGTAGGGTTGATGAGCAGTTCTTC. Using reference TRBV19 and TRBJ2-1 for the parts outside the CDR3, the full variable domain is DGGITQSPKYLFRKEGQNVTLSCEQNLNHDAMYWYRQDPGQGLRLIYYSQIVNDFQKGDIAEGYSVSREKKESFPLTVTSAQKNPTAFYLCASSPPHTSRVDEQFFGPGTRLTVL.

The chain couples TRBV4-1 to TRBJ2-5; 8 bases map to TRBD1. After removal of 2 bases from V and 3 bases from J, the junction contained 8 bases not matched to a gene. The CDR3 loop spans 16 amino acids. From germline, CDR1 is MGHRA and CDR2 YSYEKL. CDR3: CASSQIDGQGEETQYF. CDR3 in DNA: TGCGCCAGCAGCCAAATAGATGGACAGGGAGAAGAGACCCAGTACTTC.

The chain links TRBV19 to TRBJ1-6; no clear D gene. V was trimmed by 5 bases and J by 0 bases, leaving 5 bases between them. The CDR3 is made up of 14 amino acids. Germline lookup yields CDR1 LNHDA and CDR2 SQIVND (reference sequence). CDR3 protein: CASSLSSYNSPLHF. CDR3 DNA sequence: TGTGCCAGTAGTTTGAGCTCCTATAATTCACCCCTCCACTTT. Full variable domain (missing parts from reference TRBV19 and TRBJ1-6): DGGITQSPKYLFRKEGQNVTLSCEQNLNHDAMYWYRQDPGQGLRLIYYSQIVNDFQKGDIAEGYSVSREKKESFPLTVTSAQKNPTAFYLCASSLSSYNSPLHFGNGTRLTVT.

This chain connects TRBV30 to TRBJ1-2; D not resolved. V was clipped by 2 bases and J by 7 bases, with 11 bases between them. This CDR3 is 12 amino acids long. Germline CDR1 GTSNPN, CDR2 SVGIG (reference sequence). In DNA form, the CDR3 reads TGTGCCTGGAGTCCCGGTTTGAGTGGCTACACCTTC. Its translation: CAWSPGLSGYTF.

This chain links TRBV6-5 with TRBJ2-1; TRBD2 agrees at 16 bases. V dropped 2 bases and J dropped 7; count of bases not matched to a gene: 2. This CDR3 has 16 residues. Germline CDR1 is MNHEY and CDR2 is SVGAGI. The CDR3 reads CASSYVGLAGGNEQFF. The CDR3 coding sequence is TGTGCCAGCAGTTACGTGGGACTAGCGGGGGGGAATGAGCAGTTCTTC.

The rearrangement uses TRBV4-2 and TRBJ1-1, with TRBD1 identical over 8 bases. Germline CDR1 is LGHNA and CDR2 is YNFKEQ. The CDR3 extends over 16 amino acids. J lost 1 base, V lost 5 bases, and 9 bases had no gene match. The CDR3 bases are TGTGCCAGCAGCTTATCGACAGGGGTGGGGAACACTGAAGCTTTCTTT. Translated: CASSLSTGVGNTEAFF.

The CDR3 DNA reads TGTGCCAGCAGTCTAGGGACCCTACTGAATGAGCAGTTCTTC. This encodes CASSLGTLLNEQFF. J is TRBJ2-1 and V is TRBV11-2; D is perhaps TRBD1 or TRBD2 (5 bases each). Germline loops: CDR1 SGHAT, CDR2 FQNNGV. The CDR3 sequence is 14 residues long. Trimming pared 6 bases from V and 7 bases from J, leaving 16 bases between.

The chain employs TRBV6-1 and TRBJ1-6; no reliable D call. The germline V gene has CDR1 MNHNS and CDR2 SASEGT. The germline V and J ends were trimmed by 6 bases and 6 bases, with 15 bases remaining between them. The CDR3 is made up of 15 amino acids. The CDR3 is CASRSVGRFNSPLHF. The CDR3, as DNA: TGTGCCAGCAGGTCGGTAGGAAGGTTTAATTCACCCCTCCACTTT.